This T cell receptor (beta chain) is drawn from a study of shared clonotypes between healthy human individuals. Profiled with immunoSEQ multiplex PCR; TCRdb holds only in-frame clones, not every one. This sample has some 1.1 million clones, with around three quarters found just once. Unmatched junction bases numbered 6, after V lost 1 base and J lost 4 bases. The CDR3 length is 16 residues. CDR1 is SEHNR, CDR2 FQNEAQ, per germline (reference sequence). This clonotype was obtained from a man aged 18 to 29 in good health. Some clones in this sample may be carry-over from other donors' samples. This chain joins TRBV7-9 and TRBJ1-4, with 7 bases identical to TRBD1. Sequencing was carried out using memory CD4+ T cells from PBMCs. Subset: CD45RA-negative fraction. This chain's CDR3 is CASSLEQGGINEKLFF. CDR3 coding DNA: TGTGCCAGCAGCTTAGAGCAGGGGGGAATTAATGAAAAACTGTTTTTT.